These 23 T cell receptor beta chains were sequenced from one sample in a study of cytomegalovirus exposure and HLA in healthy donors. The PCR used 60 Vbeta and 13 Jbeta primers. Assay: immunoSEQ multiplex PCR; the TCRdb copy retains only in-frame clones and omits some. The table has 100,000 to 150,000 clones, more than 65% seen once. What was sequenced was PBMCs. The receptors here all came from a human donor in good health.

This chain joins TRBV27 and TRBJ1-1, with D perhaps TRBD1 (5 bases). From germline, CDR1 is MNHEY and CDR2 SMNVEV (reference sequence). This CDR3 region has 14 residues. Trimming stripped 3 bases from V and 1 base from J, with 9 bases between. CDR3: CASSFAGWNTEAFF. Here the CDR3 DNA reads TGTGCCAGCAGTTTCGCAGGGTGGAACACTGAAGCTTTCTTT.

The chain is built from TRBV10-2 and TRBJ2-1; TRBD1 might be the D (5 bases). The CDR3 spans 18 residues. The V end was cut by 6 bases, the J end by 6 bases, with 27 bases between. CDR1 WSHSY and CDR2 SAAADI come from the germline V gene. In DNA form, the CDR3 reads TGCGCCAGCAGCGACTTTGGAGTGGGGCGGAGAGGTGGCAATGAGCAGTTCTTC. This sequence encodes CASSDFGVGRRGGNEQFF.

V usage is TRBV28 and J usage is TRBJ2-1; no clear D. The CDR3 length is 15 residues. Trimming removed 5 bases from V and 0 bases from J, with 11 bases in between. CDR1 and CDR2 (germline): MDHEN, SYDVKM. The CDR3 DNA follows: TGTGCCAGCAGTCTCACAACACGCTCCTACAATGAGCAGTTCTTC. Encoded protein: CASSLTTRSYNEQFF. The entire variable domain, with the rest obtained from reference TRBV28 and TRBJ2-1, is as follows: DVKVTQSSRYLVKRTGEKVFLECVQDMDHENMFWYRQDPGLGLRLIYFSYDVKMKEKGDIPEGYSVSREKKERFSLILESASTNQTSMYLCASSLTTRSYNEQFFGPGTRLTVL.

CDR3 protein: CASSFLRRTGVTSYEQYF. The CDR3, as DNA: TGTGCCAGCAGCTTCCTCCGACGGACAGGGGTAACCTCCTACGAGCAGTACTTC. The V gene is TRBV5-4, the J gene TRBJ2-7; 9 positions match TRBD1. The CDR3 totals 18 residues. Germline V lookup: CDR1 SGHNT, CDR2 YYREEE (reference sequence). Trimming cost V 2 bases and J 0 bases; bases outside gene matches: 12.

The chain combines TRBV6-5 with TRBJ2-7; unclear D gene. Germline CDR1 and CDR2: MNHEY and SVGAGI. The CDR3 loop spans 13 amino acids. Trimming left V 5 bases short and J 3 bases short, with 11 bases between. The CDR3 DNA sequence: TGTGCCAGCAGTCTTCGCCGTAGCTACGAGCAGTACTTC. Protein product: CASSLRRSYEQYF.

The chain uses TRBV28 and TRBJ1-2, with TRBD1 as a possible D gene (5 bases). The V end was cut by 7 bases, the J end by 3 bases, with 15 bases between. Per the germline V gene, CDR1 is MDHEN and CDR2 is SYDVKM. The CDR3 consists of 14 residues. The CDR3 bases are TGTGCCAGCACCCCCGCGGGGCTTTACTATGGCTACACCTTC. Protein sequence: CASTPAGLYYGYTF.

J is TRBJ2-1 and V is TRBV9, with D unresolved. Germline CDR1 and CDR2: SGDLS and YYNGEE. V was trimmed by 2 bases and J by 0 bases, leaving 12 bases between them. The CDR3 runs to 16 residues. This CDR3 is CASSVPPSSSYNEQFF. CDR3 DNA: TGTGCCAGCAGCGTCCCCCCCTCTAGCTCCTACAATGAGCAGTTCTTC. Full variable domain (outside the CDR3, taken from reference TRBV9 and TRBJ2-1): DSGVTQTPKHLITATGQRVTLRCSPRSGDLSVYWYQQSLDQGLQFLIQYYNGEERAKGNILERFSAQQFPDLHSELNLSSLELGDSALYFCASSVPPSSSYNEQFFGPGTRLTVL.

This clone occurred once. DNA of the CDR3: TGTGCCAGCAGTTACACCGACAGTCCCCCAGGAAACACCATATATTTT. Amino acid sequence: CASSYTDSPPGNTIYF. The chain couples TRBV6-5 to TRBJ1-3; maybe TRBD1 (5 bases). Germline CDR1 MNHEY, CDR2 SVGAGI. Trimming removed 2 bases from V and 4 bases from J, with 15 bases in between. The CDR3 consists of 16 residues.

This clone showed up just a few times. The V gene is TRBV12-5, the J gene TRBJ1-1; 8 bases align to TRBD1. CDR3 length equals 15 residues. Germline V gene data show CDR1 as LGHNT and CDR2 as FRNRAP. The J segment lost 5 bases and the V segment lost 7 bases, leaving 12 bases of the junction unmatched. Here the CDR3 DNA reads TGTGCTAGTGTTATTGTTCAGGGGGCGGCAACTGAAGCTTTCTTT. Protein sequence: CASVIVQGAATEAFF.

The chain uses TRBV19 and TRBJ2-7; 9 bases line up with TRBD2. Germline V lookup: CDR1 LNHDA, CDR2 SQIVND (reference sequence). The trim removed 8 bases at V and 6 bases at J, leaving 11 bases unmatched. The CDR3 runs 14 residues. CDR3 sequence (DNA): TGTGCCAGTGCCCCGACTAGCGGCCTGGGCGAGCAGTACTTC. Encoded protein: CASAPTSGLGEQYF. The complete variable domain, with remaining parts taken from reference TRBV19 and TRBJ2-7, reads DGGITQSPKYLFRKEGQNVTLSCEQNLNHDAMYWYRQDPGQGLRLIYYSQIVNDFQKGDIAEGYSVSREKKESFPLTVTSAQKNPTAFYLCASAPTSGLGEQYFGPGTRLTVT.

The chain carries TRBV23-1 and TRBJ2-2, with D unclear. TRBV23-1 is reported as an ORF; its role is uncertain. Deletions cut 0 bases from V and 2 bases from J, with 10 bases between. The CDR3 runs to 16 residues. CDR3 sequence reads: CASSQSRPRNTGELFF. CDR3 DNA sequence: TGCGCCAGCAGTCAATCGAGGCCGAGAAACACCGGGGAGCTGTTTTTT.

The CDR3 protein is CASSVAGEGNEQFF. The CDR3 DNA reads as TGTGCCAGCAGTGTAGCGGGAGAAGGCAATGAGCAGTTCTTC. The V call is TRBV2, the J call TRBJ2-1, with TRBD2 matching over 9 bases. Germline trimming cut 4 bases from V and 6 bases from J; bases unmatched to any gene: 4. The V gene's germline CDR1 is SNHLY and CDR2 FYNNEI. The CDR3 totals 14 residues.

The chain couples TRBV7-2 to TRBJ1-5; the D gene is possibly TRBD1 (5 bases). V lost 4 bases and J lost 7, with 11 bases in between. This CDR3 is built from 13 residues. The germline V gene encodes CDR1 SGHTA and CDR2 FQGNSA. The CDR3 DNA is TGTGCCAGCAGCTCCAGGGTTCGACAGCCCCAGCATTTT. Translated: CASSSRVRQPQHF. The full variable domain, completed using reference TRBV7-2 and TRBJ1-5, is GAGVSQSPSNKVTEKGKDVELRCDPISGHTALYWYRQSLGQGLEFLIYFQGNSAPDKSGLPSDRFSAERTGGSVSTLTIQRTQQEDSAVYLCASSSRVRQPQHFGDGTRLSIL.

The V and J genes are TRBV6-5 and TRBJ2-7, with 7 bases identical to TRBD1. Germline values: CDR1 MNHEY, CDR2 SVGAGI. Unmatched junction bases numbered 5, after V lost 0 bases and J lost 3 bases. The CDR3 length is 15 residues. In DNA, the CDR3 is TGTGCCAGCAGTTACTCGTTACAGGGGCGCTACGAGCAGTACTTC. It is translated as CASSYSLQGRYEQYF.

A few counts support this clone. This chain links TRBV27 with TRBJ2-5; D remains unclear. Trimming removed 5 bases at V and 4 bases at J, with 8 bases between. Germline lookup yields CDR1 MNHEY and CDR2 SMNVEV (reference sequence). The CDR3 totals 12 residues. For the CDR3, the DNA is TGTGCCAGCAGTCCCAACGGAGAGACCCAGTACTTC. Its translation is CASSPNGETQYF.

The chain carries TRBV28 and TRBJ1-4, with a tentative D call TRBD1 (5 bases). V gave up 8 bases and J gave up 8 bases, with 18 bases separating them. This CDR3 contains 14 residues. Per the germline V gene, CDR1 is MDHEN and CDR2 is SYDVKM. CDR3 protein: CASYTTGRSEKLFF. CDR3 bases: TGTGCCAGCTATACAACAGGTCGGAGCGAAAAACTGTTTTTT.

This clone was counted between two and nine times. The genes are TRBV19 and TRBJ2-7; TRBD1 matches at 9 bases. The CDR3 has 14 amino acids. Per germline, CDR1 LNHDA and CDR2 SQIVND (reference sequence). The V gene end was trimmed by 3 bases and the J gene end by 4 bases; junction bases not matched to a gene: 4. Written as DNA, the CDR3 is TGTGCCAGTAGTATCGGACAGGGGAAATACGAGCAGTACTTC. It codes for CASSIGQGKYEQYF.

This chain connects TRBV30 to TRBJ1-1, with 8 bases that match TRBD1. The germline gives CDR1 GTSNPN, CDR2 SVGIG (reference sequence). This CDR3 is built from 14 residues. V shed 0 bases, J shed 1 base, and the junction held 1 base outside the gene matches. The CDR3 here is CAWSVGTGNTEAFF. CDR3 sequence (DNA): TGTGCCTGGAGTGTAGGGACAGGGAACACTGAAGCTTTCTTT.

V and J are TRBV14 and TRBJ1-4, with TRBD1 identical over 8 bases. The CDR3 sequence is 14 residues long. Germline loops: CDR1 SGHDN, CDR2 FVKESK. J lost 4 bases, V lost 6 bases, and 4 bases had no gene match. CDR3 protein: CASSRTGSNEKLFF. CDR3 sequence (DNA): TGTGCCAGCAGTCGGACAGGGAGTAATGAAAAACTGTTTTTT.

This chain joins TRBV19 and TRBJ1-5, with D perhaps TRBD1 (5 bases). CDR1 is LNHDA, CDR2 SQIVND, per germline (reference sequence). This CDR3 spans 15 amino acids. Trimming left V 11 bases short and J 3 bases short, with 20 bases between. CDR3 sequence (DNA): TGTGCCGGGGGGTCGCAGGCCCTCCTCAATCAGCCCCAGCATTTT. Its protein is CAGGSQALLNQPQHF.

The V and J genes are TRBV19 and TRBJ2-1; TRBD2 matches 12 bases. CDR3 length: 16 amino acids. Trimming took 3 bases from V and 5 from J; bases not matched to a gene: 5. Per the germline V gene, CDR1 is LNHDA and CDR2 is SQIVND (reference sequence). The chain's CDR3 is CASSILAGGLDNEQFF. CDR3 DNA: TGTGCCAGTAGTATCCTAGCGGGAGGGTTAGACAATGAGCAGTTCTTC.

The V gene is TRBV7-2, the J gene TRBJ1-3, with D possibly matching TRBD1 (5 bases). Germline assignment: CDR1 SGHTA and CDR2 FQGNSA. Trimming took 4 bases from V and 4 from J, leaving 11 bases between them. The CDR3 runs 14 residues. CDR3 region: CASSYLAGGNTIYF. The DNA for the CDR3 is TGTGCCAGCAGCTATTTGGCAGGGGGAAACACCATATATTTT.

The chain couples TRBV2 to TRBJ2-7, with 7 bases matching TRBD1. The germline gives CDR1 SNHLY, CDR2 FYNNEI. V shed 3 bases, J shed 0 bases, and the junction held 5 bases outside the gene matches. This CDR3 has 15 amino acids. The CDR3 bases are TGTGCCAGCAGTGATTCCAGACAGGGCTCCTACGAGCAGTACTTC. This gives the protein CASSDSRQGSYEQYF. The variable domain in full, completed from reference TRBV2 and TRBJ2-7, reads EPEVTQTPSHQVTQMGQEVILRCVPISNHLYFYWYRQILGQKVEFLVSFYNNEISEKSEIFDDQFSVERPDGSNFTLKIRSTKLEDSAMYFCASSDSRQGSYEQYFGPGTRLTVT.